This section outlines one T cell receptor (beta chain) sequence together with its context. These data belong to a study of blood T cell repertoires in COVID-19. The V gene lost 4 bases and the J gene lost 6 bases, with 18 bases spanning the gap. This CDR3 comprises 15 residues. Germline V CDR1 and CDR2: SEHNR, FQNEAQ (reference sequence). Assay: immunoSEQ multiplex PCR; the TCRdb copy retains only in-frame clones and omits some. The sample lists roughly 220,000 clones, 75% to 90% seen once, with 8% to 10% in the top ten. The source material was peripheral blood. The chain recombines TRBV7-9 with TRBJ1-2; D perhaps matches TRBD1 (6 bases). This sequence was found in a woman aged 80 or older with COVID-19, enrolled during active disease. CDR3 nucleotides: TGTGCCAGCAGCTCCCACCTTACGGGGGGCGATGGCTACACCTTC. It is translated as CASSSHLTGGDGYTF.